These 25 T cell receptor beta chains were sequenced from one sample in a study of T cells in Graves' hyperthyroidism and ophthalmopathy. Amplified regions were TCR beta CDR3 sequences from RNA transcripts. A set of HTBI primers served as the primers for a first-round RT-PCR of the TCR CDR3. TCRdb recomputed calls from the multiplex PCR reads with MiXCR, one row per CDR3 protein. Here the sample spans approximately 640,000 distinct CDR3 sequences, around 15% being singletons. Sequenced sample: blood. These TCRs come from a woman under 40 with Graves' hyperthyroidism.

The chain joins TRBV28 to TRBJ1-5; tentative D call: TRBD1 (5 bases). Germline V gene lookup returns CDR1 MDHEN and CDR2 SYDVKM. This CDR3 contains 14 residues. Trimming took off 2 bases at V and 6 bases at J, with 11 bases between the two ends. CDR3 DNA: TGTGCCAGCAGTTTAGGGACGGAGCTTCAGCCCCAGCATTTT. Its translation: CASSLGTELQPQHF.

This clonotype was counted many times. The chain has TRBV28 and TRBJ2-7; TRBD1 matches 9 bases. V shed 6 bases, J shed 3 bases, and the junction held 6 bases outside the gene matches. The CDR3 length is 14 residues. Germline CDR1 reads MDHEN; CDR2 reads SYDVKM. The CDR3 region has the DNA TGTGCCAGCAGGCCCGGGACAGGGCACTACGAGCAGTACTTC. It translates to CASRPGTGHYEQYF.

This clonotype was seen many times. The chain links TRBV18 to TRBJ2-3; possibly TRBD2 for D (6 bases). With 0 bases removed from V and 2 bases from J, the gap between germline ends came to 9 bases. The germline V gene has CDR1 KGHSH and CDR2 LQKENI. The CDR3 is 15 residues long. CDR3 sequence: CASSPPRGTTDTQYF. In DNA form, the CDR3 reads TGTGCCAGCTCACCACCGCGGGGCACCACAGATACGCAGTATTTT.

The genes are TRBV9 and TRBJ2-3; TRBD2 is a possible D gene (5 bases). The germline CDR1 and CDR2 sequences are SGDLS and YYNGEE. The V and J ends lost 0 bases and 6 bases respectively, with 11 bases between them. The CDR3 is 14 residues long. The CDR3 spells CASSVVAWEDTQYF. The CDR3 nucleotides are TGTGCCAGCAGCGTAGTCGCTTGGGAGGATACGCAGTATTTT. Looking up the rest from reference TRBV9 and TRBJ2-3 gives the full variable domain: DSGVTQTPKHLITATGQRVTLRCSPRSGDLSVYWYQQSLDQGLQFLIQYYNGEERAKGNILERFSAQQFPDLHSELNLSSLELGDSALYFCASSVVAWEDTQYFGPGTRLTVL.

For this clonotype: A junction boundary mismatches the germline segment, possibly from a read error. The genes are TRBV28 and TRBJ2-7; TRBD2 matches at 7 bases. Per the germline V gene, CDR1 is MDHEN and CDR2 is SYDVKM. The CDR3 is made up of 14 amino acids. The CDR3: CAGSFLGGGYEQYF. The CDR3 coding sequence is TGTGCCGGCAGTTTTCTGGGGGGGGGTTACGAGCAGTACTTC.

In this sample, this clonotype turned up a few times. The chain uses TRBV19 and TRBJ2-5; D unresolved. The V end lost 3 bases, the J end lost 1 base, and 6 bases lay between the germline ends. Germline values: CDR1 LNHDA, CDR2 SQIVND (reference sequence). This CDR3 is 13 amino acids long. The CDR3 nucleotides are TGTGCCAGTAGTATGGTCCTCCAAGAGACCCAGTACTTC. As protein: CASSMVLQETQYF.

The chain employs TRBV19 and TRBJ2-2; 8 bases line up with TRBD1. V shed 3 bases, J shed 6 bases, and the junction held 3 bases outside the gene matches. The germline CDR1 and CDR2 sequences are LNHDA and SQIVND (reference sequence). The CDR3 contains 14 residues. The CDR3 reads CASSMDREAGELFF. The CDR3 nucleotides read TGTGCCAGTAGTATGGACAGGGAAGCCGGGGAGCTGTTTTTT.

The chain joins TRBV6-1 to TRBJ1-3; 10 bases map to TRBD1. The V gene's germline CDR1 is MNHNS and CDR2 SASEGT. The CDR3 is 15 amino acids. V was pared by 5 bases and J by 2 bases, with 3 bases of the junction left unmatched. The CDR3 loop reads CASSRGQGTGNTIYF. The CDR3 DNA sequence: TGTGCCAGCAGTCGGGGACAGGGGACTGGAAACACCATATATTTT.

CDR3 nucleotides: TGTGCCACCAGCAGTCATCGCGCGGGGCAGCCCCAGCATTTT. It yields the protein CATSSHRAGQPQHF. V usage is TRBV15 and J usage is TRBJ1-5; no definite D call. Germline lookup yields CDR1 LNHNV and CDR2 YYDKDF (reference sequence). V dropped 3 bases and J dropped 7 bases, with 13 bases sitting between them. The CDR3 has 14 residues.

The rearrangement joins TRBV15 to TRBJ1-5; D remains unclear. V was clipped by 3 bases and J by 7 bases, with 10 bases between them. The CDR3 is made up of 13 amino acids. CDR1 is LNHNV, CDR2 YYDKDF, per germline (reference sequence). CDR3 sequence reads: CATSSFQSQPQHF. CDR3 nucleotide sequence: TGTGCCACCAGCAGTTTCCAGTCCCAGCCCCAGCATTTT.

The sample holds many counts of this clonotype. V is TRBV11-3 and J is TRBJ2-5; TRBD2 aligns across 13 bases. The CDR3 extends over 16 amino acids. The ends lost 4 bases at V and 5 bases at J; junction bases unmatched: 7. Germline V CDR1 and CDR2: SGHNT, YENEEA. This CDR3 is CASSSGLAGDLETQYF. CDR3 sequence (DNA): TGTGCCAGCAGCTCTGGACTAGCGGGAGATTTGGAGACCCAGTACTTC.

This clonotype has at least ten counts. The CDR3 sequence: CASSSRQGDYEQYF. The CDR3 coding sequence is TGTGCCAGCAGCAGTCGGCAGGGGGACTACGAGCAGTACTTC. The chain employs TRBV7-9 and TRBJ2-7; TRBD1 aligns across 7 bases. Germline values: CDR1 SEHNR, CDR2 FQNEAQ (reference sequence). J was trimmed by 3 bases and V by 5 bases; bases with no gene match: 7. The length of the CDR3 is 14 residues.

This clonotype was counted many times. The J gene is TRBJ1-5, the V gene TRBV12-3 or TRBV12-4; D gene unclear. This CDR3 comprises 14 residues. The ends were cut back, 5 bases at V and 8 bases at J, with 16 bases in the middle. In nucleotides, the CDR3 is TGTGCCAGCAGTGGCCCCGGATCCGAGAAGCCCCAGCATTTT. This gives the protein CASSGPGSEKPQHF.

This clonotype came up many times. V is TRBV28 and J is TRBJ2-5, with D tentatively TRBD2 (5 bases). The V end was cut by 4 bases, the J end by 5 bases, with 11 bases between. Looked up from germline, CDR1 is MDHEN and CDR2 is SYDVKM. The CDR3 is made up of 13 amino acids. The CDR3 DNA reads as TGTGCCAGCAGTTCCCCTAGCATGGAGACCCAGTACTTC. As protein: CASSSPSMETQYF. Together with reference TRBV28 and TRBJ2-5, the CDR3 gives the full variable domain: DVKVTQSSRYLVKRTGEKVFLECVQDMDHENMFWYRQDPGLGLRLIYFSYDVKMKEKGDIPEGYSVSREKKERFSLILESASTNQTSMYLCASSSPSMETQYFGPGTRLLVL.

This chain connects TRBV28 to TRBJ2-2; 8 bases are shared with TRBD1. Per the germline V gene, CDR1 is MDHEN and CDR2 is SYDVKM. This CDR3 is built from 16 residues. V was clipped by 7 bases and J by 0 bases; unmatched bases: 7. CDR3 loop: CASKVTGESNTGELFF. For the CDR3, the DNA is TGTGCCAGCAAAGTGACAGGGGAGTCGAACACCGGGGAGCTGTTTTTT.

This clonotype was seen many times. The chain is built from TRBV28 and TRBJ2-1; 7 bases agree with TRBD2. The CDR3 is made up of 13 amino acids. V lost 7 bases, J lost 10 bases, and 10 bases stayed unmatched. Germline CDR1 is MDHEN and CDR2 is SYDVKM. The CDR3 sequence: CASTKQAGEEQFF. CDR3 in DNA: TGTGCCAGCACCAAACAGGCGGGAGAGGAGCAGTTCTTC.

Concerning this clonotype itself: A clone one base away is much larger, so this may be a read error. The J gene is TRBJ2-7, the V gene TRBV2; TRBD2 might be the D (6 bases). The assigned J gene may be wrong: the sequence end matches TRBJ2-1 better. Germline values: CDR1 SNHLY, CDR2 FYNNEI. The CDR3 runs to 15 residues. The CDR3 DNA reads TGCGCCAGCAGTGACTCTAGCGAGAGCTCCTACGAGCAGTTCTTC. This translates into CASSDSSESSYEQFF.

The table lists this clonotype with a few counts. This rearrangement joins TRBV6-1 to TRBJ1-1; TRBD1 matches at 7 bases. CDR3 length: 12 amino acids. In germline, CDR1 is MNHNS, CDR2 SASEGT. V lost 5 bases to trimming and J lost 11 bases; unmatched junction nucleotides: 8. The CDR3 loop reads CASSKGQLIAFF. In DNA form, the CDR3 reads TGTGCCAGCAGTAAGGGACAGCTGATTGCTTTCTTT.

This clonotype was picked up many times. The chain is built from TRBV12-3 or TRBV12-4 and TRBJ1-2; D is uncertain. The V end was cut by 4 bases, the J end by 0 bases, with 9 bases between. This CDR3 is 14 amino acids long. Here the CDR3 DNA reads TGTGCCAGCAGTTCCACCGCTTCTAACTATGGCTACACCTTC. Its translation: CASSSTASNYGYTF.

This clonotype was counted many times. The CDR3 DNA reads as TGTGCCAGCAGTACCCGGGGCGCAGGCTACGAGCAGTACTTC. Its translation: CASSTRGAGYEQYF. The chain links TRBV2 to TRBJ2-7; D tentatively fits TRBD1 or TRBD2 (5 bases each). V shed 5 bases and J shed 3 bases, with 14 bases lying between them. The CDR3 has 14 amino acids. Germline CDR1 is SNHLY and CDR2 is FYNNEI.

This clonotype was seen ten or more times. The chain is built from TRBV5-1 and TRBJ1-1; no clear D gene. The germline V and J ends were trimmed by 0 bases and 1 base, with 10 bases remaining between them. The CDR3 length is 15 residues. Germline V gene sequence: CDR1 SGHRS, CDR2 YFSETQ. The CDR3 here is CASSLAEIGNTEAFF. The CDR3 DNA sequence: TGCGCCAGCAGCTTGGCCGAGATTGGGAACACTGAAGCTTTCTTT.

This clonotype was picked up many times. DNA of the CDR3: TGTGCCAGCAGCTTAGCGGCGGGGAGCTCCTACAATGAGCAGTTCTTC. It codes for CASSLAAGSSYNEQFF. The chain has TRBV11-2 and TRBJ2-1, with a weak D call TRBD2 (6 bases). V lost 1 base and J 0 bases, leaving 10 bases between the germline ends. CDR1 SGHAT and CDR2 FQNNGV come from the germline V gene. The CDR3 runs 16 residues.

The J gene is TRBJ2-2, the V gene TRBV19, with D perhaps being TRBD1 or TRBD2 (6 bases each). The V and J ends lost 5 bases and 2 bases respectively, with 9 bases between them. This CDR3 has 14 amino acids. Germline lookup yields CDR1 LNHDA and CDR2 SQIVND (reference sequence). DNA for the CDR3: TGTGCCAGTAGTTGGGGGGCAAACACCGGGGAGCTGTTTTTT. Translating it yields CASSWGANTGELFF. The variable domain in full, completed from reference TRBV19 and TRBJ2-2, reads DGGITQSPKYLFRKEGQNVTLSCEQNLNHDAMYWYRQDPGQGLRLIYYSQIVNDFQKGDIAEGYSVSREKKESFPLTVTSAQKNPTAFYLCASSWGANTGELFFGEGSRLTVL.

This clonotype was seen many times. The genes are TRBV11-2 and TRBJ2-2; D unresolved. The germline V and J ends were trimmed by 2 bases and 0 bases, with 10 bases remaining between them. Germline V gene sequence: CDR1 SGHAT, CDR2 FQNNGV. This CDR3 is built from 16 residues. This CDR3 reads CASSLKGFANTGELFF. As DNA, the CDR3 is TGTGCCAGCAGCTTAAAAGGGTTCGCGAACACCGGGGAGCTGTTTTTT.

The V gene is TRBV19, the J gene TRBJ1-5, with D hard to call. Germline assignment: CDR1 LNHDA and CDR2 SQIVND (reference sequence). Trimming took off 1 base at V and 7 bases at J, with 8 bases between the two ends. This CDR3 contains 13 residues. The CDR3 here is CASSIAGYQPQHF. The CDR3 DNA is TGTGCCAGTAGTATAGCCGGGTACCAGCCCCAGCATTTT.